This is a list of T cell receptor beta chains from one sample in a study of technical replicates of blood from four donors. TCRdb's copy holds only in-frame clones and misses some; the assay was immunoSEQ multiplex PCR. Found here are tens of thousands of clones, about 95% of them singletons; the top ten hold 0.34%. The sequenced sample consisted of T cells isolated from PBMCs. These TCRs come from a human donor in good health. CDR3s include the opening cysteine and the closing phenylalanine or tryptophan. The D gene is left open where the match is weak. Clone size appears in some rows only: once, few, many, or a class for an expanded clone.

D,size,J,V,CDR3,DNA
NA,NA,TRBJ1-5,TRBV27,CASTMYGGGQPQHF,TGTGCCAGCACTATGTATGGGGGAGGTCAGCCCCAGCATTTT
TRBD2,once,TRBJ2-5,TRBV7-2,CASSLEPSGSLVGETQYF,TGTGCCAGCAGCTTAGAGCCTAGCGGGAGCCTAGTCGGAGAGACCCAGTACTTC
NA,NA,TRBJ2-1,TRBV9,CASSVGPGDNEQFF,TGTGCCAGCAGCGTAGGTCCGGGAGACAATGAGCAGTTCTTC
NA,NA,TRBJ2-7,TRBV6-5,CASSPRGGRYEQYF,TGTGCCAGCAGCCCCCGCGGGGGCCGGTACGAGCAGTACTTC
NA,NA,TRBJ1-2,TRBV6-5,CASSTGLRYGYTF,TGTGCCAGCAGTACGGGACTTCGCTATGGCTACACCTTC
NA,NA,TRBJ2-7,TRBV5-1,CASSLDGGISYEQYF,TGCGCCAGCAGCTTGGATGGCGGGATTTCCTACGAGCAGTACTTC
TRBD2,NA,TRBJ2-3,TRBV5-6,CASSLELAAYLTDTQYF,TGTGCCAGCAGCTTGGAACTAGCGGCTTACCTCACAGATACGCAGTATTTT
NA,NA,TRBJ2-1,TRBV30,CAWSVTRYNEQFF,TGTGCCTGGAGTGTGACTAGATACAATGAGCAGTTCTTC
NA,once,TRBJ2-3,TRBV9,CASSVHAGTDTQYF,TGTGCCAGCAGCGTGCATGCAGGCACAGATACGCAGTATTTT
TRBD1,once,TRBJ1-1,TRBV2,CASSWTGGTEAFF,TGTGCCAGCAGTTGGACAGGGGGAACTGAAGCTTTCTTT
NA,NA,TRBJ1-4,TRBV29-1,CSVRVGSTNEKLFF,TGCAGCGTCAGGGTGGGATCAACTAATGAAAAACTGTTTTTT
TRBD1,NA,TRBJ2-5,TRBV4-3,CASSHQQGAGETQYF,TGCGCCAGCAGCCATCAGCAGGGGGCGGGGGAGACCCAGTACTTC
TRBD1,NA,TRBJ1-1,TRBV2,CAGGQVAFF,TGTGCCGGGGGACAGGTGGCTTTCTTT
NA,NA,TRBJ1-1,TRBV10-3,CAISDEWGGNTEAFF,TGTGCCATCAGTGACGAATGGGGCGGGAACACTGAAGCTTTCTTT
TRBD1,NA,TRBJ1-5,TRBV6-1,CASSETRAGGFQPQHF,TGTGCCAGCAGTGAAACTAGGGCAGGGGGCTTTCAGCCCCAGCATTTT
TRBD1,NA,TRBJ2-7,TRBV12-5,CASTTGGNEQYF,TGTGCTAGTACTACAGGGGGCAACGAGCAGTACTTC
NA,NA,TRBJ2-1,TRBV11-3,CASSLDGGSGNEQFF,TGTGCCAGCAGCTTAGATGGTGGGAGCGGCAATGAGCAGTTCTTC
NA,once,TRBJ1-1,TRBV6-5,CASSRGSTEAFF,TGTGCCAGCAGCCGGGGGTCCACTGAAGCTTTCTTT
TRBD2,NA,TRBJ2-2,TRBV28,CASSFSSGSTGELFF,TGTGCCAGCAGTTTTTCTAGCGGGAGCACCGGGGAGCTGTTTTTT
TRBD1,NA,TRBJ1-2,TRBV5-6,CASSLDPTGFSGYTF,TGTGCCAGCAGCTTGGACCCGACAGGGTTTAGTGGCTACACCTTC
TRBD1,NA,TRBJ1-5,TRBV11-2,CASSVTGGAGNQPQHF,TGTGCCAGCAGCGTAACAGGGGGCGCAGGCAATCAGCCCCAGCATTTT
NA,NA,TRBJ1-2,TRBV5-6,CASSPDSYGYTF,TGTGCCAGCAGCCCCGACAGCTATGGCTACACCTTC
NA,NA,TRBJ2-5,TRBV19,CASSWDKGTQYF,TGTGCCAGTAGTTGGGACAAGGGGACCCAGTACTTC
TRBD2,NA,TRBJ2-3,TRBV4-3,CASSQDQLLADTQYF,TGCGCCAGCAGCCAAGATCAATTACTAGCGGATACGCAGTATTTT
NA,NA,TRBJ2-2,TRBV5-1,CASSIGLNTGELFF,TGCGCCAGCAGCATTGGACTTAACACCGGGGAGCTGTTTTTT
TRBD1,NA,TRBJ1-1,TRBV4-1,CASSQGGTGLKEAFF,TGCGCCAGCAGCCAAGGGGGGACAGGGCTCAAAGAAGCTTTCTTT
NA,NA,TRBJ2-5,TRBV4-3,CASSQFRDSQETQYF,TGCGCCAGCAGCCAGTTCCGGGACTCCCAAGAGACCCAGTACTTC
TRBD1,NA,TRBJ1-2,TRBV27,CASSLDRGYGYTF,TGTGCCAGCAGTTTGGACAGGGGATATGGCTACACCTTC
NA,NA,TRBJ2-5,TRBV6-6,CASSYSPRQETQYF,TGTGCCAGCAGTTACTCGCCGCGTCAAGAGACCCAGTACTTC
TRBD1,NA,TRBJ2-7,TRBV7-2,CASSWGTDYEQYF,TGTGCCAGCAGCTGGGGGACAGATTACGAGCAGTACTTC
NA,NA,TRBJ1-1,TRBV27,CASSLYQDTEAFF,TGTGCCAGCAGTTTATATCAGGACACTGAAGCTTTCTTT
TRBD2,NA,TRBJ2-1,TRBV6-1,CASSEGLAGMGKQFF,TGTGCCAGCAGTGAGGGACTAGCGGGAATGGGGAAGCAGTTCTTC
NA,NA,TRBJ1-1,TRBV5-8,CASSLGVGWRVTVGNTEAFF,TGTGCCAGCAGCTTGGGTGTCGGGTGGAGGGTTACGGTAGGGAACACTGAAGCTTTCTTT
NA,NA,TRBJ1-2,TRBV28,CASSITGLSANYGYTF,TGTGCCAGCAGTATTACAGGGTTATCTGCTAACTATGGCTACACCTTC
TRBD2,NA,TRBJ2-7,TRBV6-1,CASSEESSGNREQYF,TGTGCCAGCAGTGAAGAATCTAGCGGGAATCGGGAGCAGTACTTC
NA,NA,TRBJ2-7,TRBV28,CASSLDRVTYEQYF,TGTGCCAGCAGTTTAGATCGCGTGACCTACGAGCAGTACTTC
TRBD2,NA,TRBJ2-1,TRBV9,CASSGSRGLAYNEQFF,TGTGCCAGCAGCGGATCTCGGGGACTAGCTTACAATGAGCAGTTCTTC
NA,NA,TRBJ2-2,TRBV7-3,CASNSGVNTGELFF,TGTGCCAGCAATTCAGGCGTGAACACCGGGGAGCTGTTTTTT
TRBD2,NA,TRBJ2-3,TRBV18,CASSPLAGERGTQYF,TGTGCCAGCTCACCACTAGCGGGGGAGCGAGGTACGCAGTATTTT
TRBD1,NA,TRBJ1-2,TRBV9,CASSPGGQANYGYTF,TGTGCCAGCAGCCCAGGAGGACAGGCTAACTATGGCTACACCTTC
TRBD1,NA,TRBJ1-5,TRBV4-3,CASSQGQGNQPQHF,TGCGCCAGCAGCCAAGGACAGGGGAATCAGCCCCAGCATTTT
TRBD2,NA,TRBJ2-1,TRBV13,CASSWRTSGTNNEQFF,TGTGCCAGCAGCTGGAGGACTAGCGGGACTAACAATGAGCAGTTCTTC
NA,NA,TRBJ1-1,TRBV7-6,CASSLTDGNTEAFF,TGTGCCAGCAGCTTGACAGACGGAAACACTGAAGCTTTCTTT
NA,NA,TRBJ2-1,TRBV19,CASSIAAASSYNEQFF,TGTGCCAGTAGTATAGCAGCGGCTAGCTCCTACAATGAGCAGTTCTTC
TRBD1,NA,TRBJ2-2,TRBV9,CASSVGQGASTGELFF,TGTGCCAGCAGCGTAGGACAGGGGGCGAGCACCGGGGAGCTGTTTTTT
NA,NA,TRBJ1-4,TRBV6-5,CASSYSRGREKLFF,TGTGCCAGCAGTTACTCGCGGGGCCGGGAAAAACTGTTTTTT
NA,NA,TRBJ2-5,TRBV7-2,CASSPTQETQYF,TGTGCCAGCAGCCCAACTCAAGAGACCCAGTACTTC
NA,NA,TRBJ1-2,TRBV18,CASSPSGHYGYTF,TGTGCCAGCTCACCAAGCGGCCACTATGGCTACACCTTC
TRBD1,NA,TRBJ1-2,TRBV28,CASSLGGAYGYTF,TGTGCCAGCAGTCTAGGGGGCGCCTATGGCTACACCTTC
NA,NA,TRBJ1-1,TRBV9,CASGLGGTEAFF,TGTGCCAGCGGTCTAGGGGGCACTGAAGCTTTCTTT
TRBD2,NA,TRBJ2-1,TRBV7-8,CASSLGLAEYNEQFF,TGTGCCAGCAGCTTAGGACTAGCGGAATACAATGAGCAGTTCTTC
NA,NA,TRBJ2-7,TRBV30,CAWSGGQGYEQYF,TGTGCCTGGAGTGGGGGGCAGGGCTACGAGCAGTACTTC
NA,NA,TRBJ2-4,TRBV25-1,CASSSHRSLAKNIQYF,TGTGCCAGCAGTTCCCACAGGAGCCTAGCCAAAAACATTCAGTACTTC